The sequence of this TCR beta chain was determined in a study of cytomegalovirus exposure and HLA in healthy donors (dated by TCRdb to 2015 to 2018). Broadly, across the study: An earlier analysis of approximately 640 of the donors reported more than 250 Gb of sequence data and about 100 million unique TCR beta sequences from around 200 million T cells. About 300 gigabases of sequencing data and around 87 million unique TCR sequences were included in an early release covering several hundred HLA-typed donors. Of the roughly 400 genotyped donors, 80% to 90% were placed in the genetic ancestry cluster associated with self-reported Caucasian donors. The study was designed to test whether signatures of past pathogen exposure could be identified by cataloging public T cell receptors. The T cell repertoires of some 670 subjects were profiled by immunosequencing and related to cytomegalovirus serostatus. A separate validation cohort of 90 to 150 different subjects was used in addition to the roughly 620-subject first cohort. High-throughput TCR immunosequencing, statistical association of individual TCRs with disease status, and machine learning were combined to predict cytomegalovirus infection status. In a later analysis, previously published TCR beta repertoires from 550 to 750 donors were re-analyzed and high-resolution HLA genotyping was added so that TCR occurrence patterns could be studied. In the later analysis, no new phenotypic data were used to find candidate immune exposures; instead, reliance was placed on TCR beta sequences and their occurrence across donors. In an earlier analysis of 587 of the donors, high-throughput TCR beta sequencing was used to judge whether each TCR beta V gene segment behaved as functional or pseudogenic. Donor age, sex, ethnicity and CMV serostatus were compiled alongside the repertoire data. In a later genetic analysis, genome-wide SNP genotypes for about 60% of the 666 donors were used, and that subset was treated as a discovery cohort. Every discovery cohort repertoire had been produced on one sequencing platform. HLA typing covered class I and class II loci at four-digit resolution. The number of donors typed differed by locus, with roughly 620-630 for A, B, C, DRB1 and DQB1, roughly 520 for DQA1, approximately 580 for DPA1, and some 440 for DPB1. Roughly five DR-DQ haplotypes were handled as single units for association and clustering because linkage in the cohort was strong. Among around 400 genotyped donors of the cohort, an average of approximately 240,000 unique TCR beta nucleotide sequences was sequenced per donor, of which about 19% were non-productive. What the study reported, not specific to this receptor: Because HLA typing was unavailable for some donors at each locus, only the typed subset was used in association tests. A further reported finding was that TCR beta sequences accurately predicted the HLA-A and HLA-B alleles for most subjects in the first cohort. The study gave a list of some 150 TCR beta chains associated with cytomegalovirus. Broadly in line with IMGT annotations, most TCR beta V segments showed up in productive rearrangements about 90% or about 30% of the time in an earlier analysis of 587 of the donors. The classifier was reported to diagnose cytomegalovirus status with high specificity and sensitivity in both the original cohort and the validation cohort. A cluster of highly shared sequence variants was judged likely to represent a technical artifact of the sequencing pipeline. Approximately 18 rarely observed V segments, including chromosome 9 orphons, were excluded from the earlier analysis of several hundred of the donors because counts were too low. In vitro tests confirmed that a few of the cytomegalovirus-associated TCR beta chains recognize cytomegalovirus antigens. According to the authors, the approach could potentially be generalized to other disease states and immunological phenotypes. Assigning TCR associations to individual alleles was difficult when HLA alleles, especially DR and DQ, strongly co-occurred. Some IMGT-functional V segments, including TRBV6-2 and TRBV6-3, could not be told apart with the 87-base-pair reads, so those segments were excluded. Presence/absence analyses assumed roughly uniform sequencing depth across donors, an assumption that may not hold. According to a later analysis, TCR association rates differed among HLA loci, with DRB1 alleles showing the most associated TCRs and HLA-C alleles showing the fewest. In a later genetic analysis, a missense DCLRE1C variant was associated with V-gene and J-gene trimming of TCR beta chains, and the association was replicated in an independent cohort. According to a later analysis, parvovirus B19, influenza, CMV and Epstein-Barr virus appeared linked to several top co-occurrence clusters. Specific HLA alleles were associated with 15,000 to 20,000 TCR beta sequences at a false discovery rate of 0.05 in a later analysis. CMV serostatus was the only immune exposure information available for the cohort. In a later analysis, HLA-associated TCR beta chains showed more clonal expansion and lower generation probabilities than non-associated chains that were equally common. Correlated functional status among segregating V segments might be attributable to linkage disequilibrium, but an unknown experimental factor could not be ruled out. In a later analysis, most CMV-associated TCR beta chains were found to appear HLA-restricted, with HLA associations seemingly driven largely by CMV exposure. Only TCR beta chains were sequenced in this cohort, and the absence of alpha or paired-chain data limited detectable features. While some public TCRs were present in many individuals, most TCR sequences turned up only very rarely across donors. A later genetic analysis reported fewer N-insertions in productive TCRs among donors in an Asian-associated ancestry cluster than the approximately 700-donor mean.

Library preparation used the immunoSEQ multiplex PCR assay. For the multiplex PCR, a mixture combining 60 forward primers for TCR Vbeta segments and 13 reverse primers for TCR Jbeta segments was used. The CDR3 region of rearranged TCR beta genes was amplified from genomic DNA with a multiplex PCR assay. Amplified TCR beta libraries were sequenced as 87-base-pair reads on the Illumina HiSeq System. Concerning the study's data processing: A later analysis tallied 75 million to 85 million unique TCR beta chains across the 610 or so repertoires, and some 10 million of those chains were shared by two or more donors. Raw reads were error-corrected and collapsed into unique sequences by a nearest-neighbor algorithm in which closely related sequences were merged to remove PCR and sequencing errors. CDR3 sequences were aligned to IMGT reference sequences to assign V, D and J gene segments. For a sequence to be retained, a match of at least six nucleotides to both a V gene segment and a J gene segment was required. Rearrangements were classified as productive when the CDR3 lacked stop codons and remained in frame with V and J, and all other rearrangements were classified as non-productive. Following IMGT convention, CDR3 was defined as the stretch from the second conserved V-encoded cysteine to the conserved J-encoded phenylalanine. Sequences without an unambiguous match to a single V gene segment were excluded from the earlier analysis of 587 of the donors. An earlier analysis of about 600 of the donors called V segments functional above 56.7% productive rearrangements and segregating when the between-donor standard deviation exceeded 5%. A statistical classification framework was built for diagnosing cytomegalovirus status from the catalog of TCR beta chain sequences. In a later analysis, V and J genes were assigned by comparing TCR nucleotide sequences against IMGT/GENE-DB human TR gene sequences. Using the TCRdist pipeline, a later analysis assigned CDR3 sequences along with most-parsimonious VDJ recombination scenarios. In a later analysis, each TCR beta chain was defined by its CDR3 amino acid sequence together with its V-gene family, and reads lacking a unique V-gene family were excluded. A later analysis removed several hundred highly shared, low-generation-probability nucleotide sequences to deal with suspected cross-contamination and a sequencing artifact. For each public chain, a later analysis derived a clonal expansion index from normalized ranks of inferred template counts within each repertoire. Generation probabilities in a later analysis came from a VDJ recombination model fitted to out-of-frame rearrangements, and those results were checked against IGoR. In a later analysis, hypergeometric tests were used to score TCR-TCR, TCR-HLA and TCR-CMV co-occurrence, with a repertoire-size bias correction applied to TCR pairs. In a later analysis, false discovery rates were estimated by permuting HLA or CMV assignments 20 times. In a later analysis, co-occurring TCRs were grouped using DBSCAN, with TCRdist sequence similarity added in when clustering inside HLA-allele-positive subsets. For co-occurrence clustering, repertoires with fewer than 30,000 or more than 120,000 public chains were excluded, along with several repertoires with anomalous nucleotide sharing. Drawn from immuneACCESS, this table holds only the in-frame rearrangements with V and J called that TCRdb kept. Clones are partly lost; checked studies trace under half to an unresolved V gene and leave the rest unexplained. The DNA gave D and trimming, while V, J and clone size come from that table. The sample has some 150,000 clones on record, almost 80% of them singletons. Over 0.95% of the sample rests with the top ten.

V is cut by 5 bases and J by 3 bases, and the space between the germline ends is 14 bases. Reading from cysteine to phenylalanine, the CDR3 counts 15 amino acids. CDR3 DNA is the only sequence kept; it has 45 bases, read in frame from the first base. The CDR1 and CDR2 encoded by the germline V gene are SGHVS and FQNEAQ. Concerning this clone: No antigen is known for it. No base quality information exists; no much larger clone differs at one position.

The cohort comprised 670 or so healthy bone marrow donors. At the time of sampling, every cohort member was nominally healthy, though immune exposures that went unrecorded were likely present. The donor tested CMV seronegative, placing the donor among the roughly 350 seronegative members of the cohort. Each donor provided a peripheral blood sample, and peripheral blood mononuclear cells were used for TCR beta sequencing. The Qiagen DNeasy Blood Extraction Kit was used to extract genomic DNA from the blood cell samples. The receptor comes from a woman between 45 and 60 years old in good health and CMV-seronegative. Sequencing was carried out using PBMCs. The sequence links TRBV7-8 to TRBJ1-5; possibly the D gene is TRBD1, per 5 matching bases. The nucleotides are TGTGCCAGCAGCATTGGGGGGTTGGTCAATCAGCCCCAGCATTTT. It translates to CASSIGGLVNQPQHF.